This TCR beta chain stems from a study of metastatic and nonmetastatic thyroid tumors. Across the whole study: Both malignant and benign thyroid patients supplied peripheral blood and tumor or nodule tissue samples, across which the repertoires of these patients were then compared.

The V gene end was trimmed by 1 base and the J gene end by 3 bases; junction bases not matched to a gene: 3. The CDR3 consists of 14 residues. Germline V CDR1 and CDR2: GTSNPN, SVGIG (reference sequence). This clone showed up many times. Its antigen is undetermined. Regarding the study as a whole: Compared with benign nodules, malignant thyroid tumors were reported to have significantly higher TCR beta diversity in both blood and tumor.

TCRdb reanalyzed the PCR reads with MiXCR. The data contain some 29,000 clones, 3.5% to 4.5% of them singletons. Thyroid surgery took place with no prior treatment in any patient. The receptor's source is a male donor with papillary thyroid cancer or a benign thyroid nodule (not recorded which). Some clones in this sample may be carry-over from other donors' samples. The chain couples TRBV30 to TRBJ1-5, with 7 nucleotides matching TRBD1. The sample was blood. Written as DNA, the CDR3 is TGTGCCTGGAGTGGGACAGGAAACAATCAGCCCCAGCATTTT. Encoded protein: CAWSGTGNNQPQHF.